This record concerns one TCR beta chain sequence. Deletions cut 4 bases from V and 3 bases from J, with 13 bases between. The CDR3 contains 14 residues. CDR1 is SGHVS, CDR2 FQNEAQ, per germline. This entry comes from a study of beta chain features in type 1 diabetes. Isolated RNA was reverse transcribed in full, so expressed TCRB transcripts were sequenced. Data came from immunoSEQ multiplex PCR; TCRdb stores just in-frame clones and leaves some out. Of 850,000 to 900,000 clones listed, under 20% were seen once; the top ten hold around 0.02%. This sequence joins TRBV7-8 and TRBJ2-7; maybe TRBD1 (5 bases). The receptor's source is a woman aged 18 to 35 in good health. The sample taken for sequencing was naive CD4+ T cells from blood. The CDR3 bases are TGTGCCAGCAGCTCCACTCGACAGAACTACGAGCAGTACTTC. Its translation: CASSSTRQNYEQYF.